This TCR beta chain was identified in a study of memory CD4+ T cells and cytomegalovirus serostatus. The sample holds one count of this clone. Sequencing was performed with immunoSEQ multiplex PCR; in TCRdb, only in-frame clones are kept and a portion is missing. The table records about 56,000 clones, about 80% of them present only once. Single viable CD3+CD4+CD8-CD45RO+ cells were sorted as the memory CD4+ T cells. The germline gives CDR1 LGHNA, CDR2 YNFKEQ. Trimming removed 0 bases from V and 5 bases from J; junction bases left unmatched: 7. This CDR3 contains 17 residues. The receptor comes from an adult in good health and CMV-seronegative. What was sequenced was memory CD4+ T cells from blood. The chain employs TRBV4-2 and TRBJ2-2; 9 positions agree with TRBD2. CDR3 protein: CASSQETLAGRTGELFF. The CDR3 nucleotides read TGTGCCAGCAGCCAAGAGACGCTAGCGGGGCGGACCGGGGAGCTGTTTTTT.